Below are 20 T cell receptor beta chains sequenced from a single sample in a study of OX40 agonist ivuxolimab in advanced cancers. Libraries were prepared by immunoSEQ multiplex PCR; TCRdb keeps only in-frame clonotypes and omits some of them. The repertoire holds over 60,000 clones, with 88% as singletons. The sequencing used CD4+ or CD8+ T cells sorted from blood, collected in a trial of the OX40 agonist ivuxolimab. The receptors come from an adult with an advanced solid tumor such as melanoma, head and neck, liver or kidney cancer.

The chain combines TRBV27 with TRBJ2-5, with 8 bases identical to TRBD1. With V trimmed by 5 bases and J by 4 bases, 6 bases remained unmatched. Looked up from germline, CDR1 is MNHEY and CDR2 is SMNVEV (reference sequence). This CDR3 comprises 14 residues. The CDR3 loop is CASSRSGGPETQYF. DNA for the CDR3: TGTGCCAGCAGTCGCTCAGGGGGCCCAGAGACCCAGTACTTC.

J is TRBJ1-4 and V is TRBV28; 7 bases are shared with TRBD1. Trimming removed 3 bases from V and 7 bases from J; junction bases left unmatched: 14. Germline V CDR1 and CDR2: MDHEN, SYDVKM. This CDR3 spans 17 amino acids. The CDR3 DNA follows: TGTGCCAGCAGTTTGGCCAGGGGGGGGGCTCTTGGTGAAAAACTGTTTTTT. It codes for CASSLARGGALGEKLFF.

V usage is TRBV7-2 and J usage is TRBJ2-7, with TRBD1 matching over 7 bases. V lost 5 bases and J lost 4; bases outside the gene matches: 11. The CDR3 has 15 residues. Germline lookup yields CDR1 SGHTA and CDR2 FQGNSA. The CDR3 here is CASSIDRDRVYEQYF. The CDR3 region has the DNA TGTGCCAGCAGCATCGACCGGGACAGAGTTTACGAGCAGTACTTC.

The chain has TRBV6-5 and TRBJ1-6; 11 bases line up with TRBD1. Per germline, CDR1 MNHEY and CDR2 SVGAGI. The CDR3 length is 16 residues. Trimming took 4 bases from V and 9 from J; bases not matched to a gene: 8. The chain's CDR3 is CASSSGQGAPGSPLHF. CDR3 sequence (DNA): TGTGCCAGCAGTTCCGGACAGGGGGCGCCGGGTTCACCCCTCCACTTT.

CDR3 protein: CAAKGGASDTQYF. For the CDR3, the DNA is TGTGCCGCAAAGGGGGGGGCATCAGATACGCAGTATTTT. The rearrangement uses TRBV30 and TRBJ2-3; the D gene is possibly TRBD2 (7 bases). The length of the CDR3 is 13 residues. Germline V gives CDR1 GTSNPN, CDR2 SVGIG (reference sequence). Between the trimmed V and J ends, which lost 8 bases and 4 bases, there was a span of 16 bases.

This clone was seen once. This chain links TRBV27 with TRBJ2-1; TRBD1 aligns across 11 bases. Germline values: CDR1 MNHEY, CDR2 SMNVEV (reference sequence). V shed 6 bases, J shed 8 bases, and the junction held 12 bases outside the gene matches. The CDR3 totals 16 residues. DNA of the CDR3: TGTGCCAGCAGCTCGACCGGGACAGGGGGTTTGGATGAGCAGTTCTTC. Amino acid sequence: CASSSTGTGGLDEQFF.

The chain has TRBV6-5 and TRBJ2-7, with a tentative D call TRBD2 (5 bases). V was trimmed by 9 bases and J by 7 bases, leaving 25 bases between them. CDR3 length: 15 residues. From germline, CDR1 is MNHEY and CDR2 SVGAGI. CDR3 sequence (DNA): TGTGCCAGTAGGGAGATGAATGGGTTTTCGGGGGAGCAGTACTTC. Its protein product is CASREMNGFSGEQYF.

The J gene is TRBJ1-1, the V gene TRBV15; a possible D gene is TRBD1 (5 bases). Trimming cost V 3 bases and J 8 bases, with 16 bases left between them. Germline assignment: CDR1 LNHNV and CDR2 YYDKDF (reference sequence). The CDR3 is 14 residues long. The CDR3 spells CATSRYPTEIEAFF. As DNA, the CDR3 is TGTGCCACCAGCAGGTACCCGACAGAAATAGAAGCTTTCTTT.

This rearrangement joins TRBV5-6 to TRBJ2-4; TRBD2 aligns across 9 bases. V shed 2 bases and J 12 bases; nucleotides not matched to a gene: 9. The CDR3 spans 14 residues. The germline gives CDR1 SGHDT, CDR2 YYEEEE. The CDR3 DNA follows: TGTGCCAGCAGCTTATGGACTAGCGTTCACACTCAGTACTTC. It is translated as CASSLWTSVHTQYF.

The chain couples TRBV4-3 to TRBJ2-1, with D unresolved. Germline loops: CDR1 LGHNA, CDR2 YSLEER. This CDR3 spans 18 amino acids. The ends were cut back, 0 bases at V and 0 bases at J, with 15 bases in the middle. The CDR3 DNA sequence: TGCGCCAGCAGCCAAGATTGGATGGGATGGGGCTCCTACAATGAGCAGTTCTTC. Translating gives CASSQDWMGWGSYNEQFF.

The chain combines TRBV18 with TRBJ2-5; 8 bases match TRBD1. V gave up 3 bases and J gave up 8 bases; unmatched junction bases: 8. Germline CDR1 and CDR2: KGHSH and LQKENI. The CDR3 runs to 14 residues. This chain's CDR3 is CASSPETGAETQYF. In DNA, the CDR3 is TGTGCCAGCTCACCTGAGACAGGGGCGGAAACCCAGTACTTC.

This clone appeared a single time. The CDR3 loop reads CASSAGQVRGGYTF. In nucleotides, the CDR3 is TGTGCCAGCAGTGCGGGACAGGTTCGGGGGGGCTACACCTTC. The chain couples TRBV6-1 to TRBJ1-2, with 8 bases aligning to TRBD1. CDR3 length equals 14 residues. From germline, CDR1 is MNHNS and CDR2 SASEGT. Losses at the gene ends were 4 bases for V and 8 bases for J; bases not matched to a gene: 9.

V gene TRBV28 combines with J gene TRBJ2-3, with TRBD2 identical over 9 bases. CDR3 length equals 16 residues. V shed 2 bases and J 1 base; nucleotides not matched to a gene: 4. Germline V gene data show CDR1 as MDHEN and CDR2 as SYDVKM. CDR3 amino acids: CASSLRSSGGTDTQYF. Here the CDR3 DNA reads TGTGCCAGCAGTTTAAGGTCTAGCGGGGGCACAGATACGCAGTATTTT.

This chain connects TRBV30 to TRBJ2-5; unclear D gene. V lost 0 bases and J lost 5, with 10 bases in between. The germline CDR1 and CDR2 sequences are GTSNPN and SVGIG (reference sequence). The CDR3 has 13 amino acids. The CDR3 reads CAWSVRVGETQYF. DNA for the CDR3: TGTGCCTGGAGTGTACGGGTGGGTGAGACCCAGTACTTC.

The V and J genes are TRBV19 and TRBJ2-3; D could derive from TRBD1 or TRBD2 (5 bases each). Trimming pared 3 bases from V and 1 base from J, leaving 14 bases between. Per the germline V gene, CDR1 is LNHDA and CDR2 is SQIVND (reference sequence). This CDR3 spans 16 amino acids. The CDR3 DNA follows: TGTGCCAGTAGTATGGGTCGGGGACGGGGCACAGATACGCAGTATTTT. As protein: CASSMGRGRGTDTQYF.

The V call is TRBV7-2, the J call TRBJ2-7; TRBD2 is a possible D gene (7 bases). The CDR3 is 17 amino acids. Germline CDR1 SGHTA, CDR2 FQGNSA. V was pared by 1 base and J by 2 bases, with 18 bases between. The CDR3 DNA sequence: TGTGCCAGCAGCTTAGTAGGGGGGGGGACCAACACCTACGAGCAGTACTTC. Translated: CASSLVGGGTNTYEQYF.

The chain couples TRBV18 to TRBJ2-7; 8 nucleotides match TRBD1. Germline lookup yields CDR1 KGHSH and CDR2 LQKENI. The junction had 6 bases not matched to a gene; V was cut back by 2 bases and J by 3 bases. The CDR3 extends over 15 amino acids. CDR3 DNA sequence: TGTGCCAGCTCACCATCAAAGGGGACAGGCTACGAGCAGTACTTC. This translates into CASSPSKGTGYEQYF.

The V call is TRBV5-4, the J call TRBJ2-3; D might be TRBD2 (5 bases). V was cut by 1 base and J by 2 bases, with 11 bases left in between. CDR1 and CDR2 (germline): SGHNT, YYREEE (reference sequence). The CDR3 extends over 15 amino acids. The CDR3 sequence is CASSLKERLTDTQYF. The DNA of the CDR3 is TGTGCCAGCAGCTTGAAGGAGCGGCTCACAGATACGCAGTATTTT. Full variable domain (remainder filled in from reference TRBV5-4 and TRBJ2-3): ETGVTQSPTHLIKTRGQQVTLRCSSQSGHNTVSWYQQALGQGPQFIFQYYREEENGRGNFPPRFSGLQFPNYSSELNVNALELDDSALYLCASSLKERLTDTQYFGPGTRLTVL.

The chain is built from TRBV10-3 and TRBJ2-3, with TRBD2 matching 7 bases. V lost 4 bases, J lost 1 base, and 2 bases stayed unmatched. Germline V lookup: CDR1 ENHRY, CDR2 SYGVKD. The CDR3 runs 14 residues. CDR3 coding DNA: TGTGCCATCAGTGCCCGGGAGGGCACAGATACGCAGTATTTT. Its translation: CAISAREGTDTQYF.

The J gene is TRBJ1-6, the V gene TRBV7-6; 7 nucleotides match TRBD1. The CDR3 is made up of 15 amino acids. Germline V gives CDR1 SGHVS, CDR2 FNYEAQ. V shed 1 base, J shed 10 bases, and the junction held 7 bases outside the gene matches. The CDR3 coding sequence is TGTGCCAGCAGCTTAGTTGTAGGGGGCGAATCACCCCTCCACTTT. The encoded protein is CASSLVVGGESPLHF.